This T cell receptor beta chain was found in a study of blood T cell repertoires in COVID-19. Overall study: Collection of acute and convalescent COVID-19 samples took place in the United States, Italy and Spain. T cells, B-cell-depleted T cells, or PBMCs supplied cDNA or gDNA.

Study processing details: Amplification of reference gene primers was used by the study to estimate nucleated cell counts. Clones were read by immunoSEQ multiplex PCR, and TCRdb kept only the in-frame ones, dropping some. D and trimming were read from the DNA, whereas the V and J calls and clone size are those reported in that table. This sample carries 50,000 to 65,000 clones, 82% of them seen once, and the ten largest clones take around 22%. V was trimmed by 4 bases and J by 5 bases, leaving 14 bases between them. CDR3 length: 14 amino acids. In germline, CDR1 is KGHSH, CDR2 LQKENI. The chain links TRBV18 to TRBJ1-1, with D possibly being TRBD1 (5 bases). Specimen: peripheral blood. The clonotype was recovered from a woman aged 55-69 years with acute or convalescent COVID-19. The CDR3 region has the DNA TGTGCCAGCTCACAGGGGCGGCCTACGACTGAAGCTTTCTTT. Translating it yields CASSQGRPTTEAFF.